These T cell receptor beta chains were read from a single sample in a study of blood T cell repertoires in COVID-19. Some clones are missing from TCRdb's copy, which holds only in-frame ones; the method was immunoSEQ multiplex PCR. The repertoire holds some 68,000 clones, with roughly 83% as singletons. Specimen: peripheral blood. These receptors were obtained from a man aged 65 to 79 with acute or convalescent COVID-19. Each CDR3 is given with its conserved first and last residue. The D gene is left open where the match is weak. Not every row has a clone size; where given, it reads once, few, many or a size class.

v_call	j_call	clone_size	d_call	cdr3_nt	cdr3_aa
TRBV7-8	TRBJ1-5	NA	TRBD1	TGTGCCAGCAGTTTAGGACAGGAATGGCAGCCCCAGCATTTT	CASSLGQEWQPQHF
TRBV3-1/TRBV3-2	TRBJ2-2	few	NA	TGTGCCAGCAGCCAAGAAGGAGGGGCCGGGGAGCTGTTTTTT	CASSQEGGAGELFF
TRBV7-3	TRBJ2-1	NA	TRBD2	TGTGCCAGCAGTATACTAGCGGCCTCCTACAATGAGCAGTTCTTC	CASSILAASYNEQFF
TRBV29-1	TRBJ2-2	NA	TRBD1	TGCAGCGTTGTAGAGCGGCCGGACAGGGCCGGGGAGCTGTTTTTT	CSVVERPDRAGELFF
TRBV5-5	TRBJ1-4	NA	NA	TGTGCCAGCAGCGCCGGGACTCAGGGTGGTGAAAAACTGTTTTTT	CASSAGTQGGEKLFF
TRBV9	TRBJ2-1	NA	TRBD2	TGTGCCAGCAGCGAGACTAGCGGGACTGCGGATAATGAGCAGTTCTTC	CASSETSGTADNEQFF
TRBV7-9	TRBJ1-2	NA	TRBD1	TGTGCCAGCAGTCAGGGGGACTATGGCTACACCTTC	CASSQGDYGYTF
TRBV7-2	TRBJ1-1	NA	TRBD1	TGTGCCAGCAGCCCCGGGACAGGGTGGACTGAAGCTTTCTTT	CASSPGTGWTEAFF
TRBV4-1	TRBJ1-3	once	NA	TGCGCCAGCAGCCAAGAGTCGGGCTCTGGAAACACCATATATTTT	CASSQESGSGNTIYF
TRBV9	TRBJ1-4	NA	TRBD1	TGTGCCAGCAGCGTAGGGGGACAGGAGGGGGAAAAACTGTTTTTT	CASSVGGQEGEKLFF
TRBV3-1/TRBV3-2	TRBJ2-7	NA	TRBD2	TGTGCCAGCAGCCAAGTATCTGGGACTAGCGGGAGCTCCTACGAGCAGTACTTC	CASSQVSGTSGSSYEQYF
TRBV11-2	TRBJ2-7	NA	NA	TGTGCCAGCAGCTTAGGCAGGGACAACCTGCAGTACTTC	CASSLGRDNLQYF
TRBV18	TRBJ2-7	NA	TRBD2	TGTGCCAGCTCACCAGGACTAGCGGGACCGGAGTACGAGCAGTACTTC	CASSPGLAGPEYEQYF
TRBV13	TRBJ2-2	NA	NA	TGTGCCAGCAGCGCCACAGGGAAAGTGGAGCTGTTTTTT	CASSATGKVELFF
TRBV20-1	TRBJ2-6	NA	NA	TGCAGTGCTAGTCAAGTCAGCTCTGGGGCCAACGTCCTGACTTTC	CSASQVSSGANVLTF
TRBV9	TRBJ1-2	NA	NA	TGTGCCAGCAGCCTTGGACTGGACTATGGCTACACCTTC	CASSLGLDYGYTF
TRBV28	TRBJ2-7	NA	TRBD2	TGTGCCAGCAGACGGGGACTAGCGGGAGCCTACGAGCAGTACTTC	CASRRGLAGAYEQYF
TRBV5-5	TRBJ1-1	NA	NA	TGTGCCAGCAGCACCGGACATACCCGAGACACTGAAGCTTTCTTT	CASSTGHTRDTEAFF
TRBV6-2/TRBV6-3	TRBJ1-1	NA	NA	TGTGCCAGCAGTTCTGGCCCAGGGGCTTCTTTCTTT	CASSSGPGASFF
TRBV7-3	TRBJ1-1	NA	NA	TGTGCCAGCAGCATCTCCGGGGTGGGGAACACTGAAGCTTTCTTT	CASSISGVGNTEAFF
TRBV7-9	TRBJ2-6	NA	NA	TGTGCCAGCAGCTTACCGGGGTCCGGGGCCAACGTCCTGACTTTC	CASSLPGSGANVLTF
TRBV30	TRBJ2-1	NA	TRBD2	TGTGCCTGGAGTGCGGGACTAGCGGTGAATGAGCAGTTCTTC	CAWSAGLAVNEQFF
TRBV7-8	TRBJ1-4	NA	NA	TGTGCCAGCAGCTTTAGGCGGATTAATGAAAAACTGTTTTTT	CASSFRRINEKLFF
TRBV30	TRBJ2-6	NA	NA	TGTGCCTGGGAGTTGGGGGGCTCTGGGGCCAACGTCCTGACTTTC	CAWELGGSGANVLTF
TRBV6-2/TRBV6-3	TRBJ2-7	NA	NA	TGTGCCAGCAGTTCGAGAGTACAGGGCTACTCCTACGAGCAGTACTTC	CASSSRVQGYSYEQYF
TRBV5-1	TRBJ2-5	NA	TRBD2	TGCGCCAGCAGCATGGGACTAGCGGGAGAGGGAGCGACCCAGTACTTC	CASSMGLAGEGATQYF
TRBV25-1	TRBJ2-5	NA	NA	TGTGCCAGCAGTGACCACCTACAGGGCTCCCCAGAGACCCAGTACTTC	CASSDHLQGSPETQYF
TRBV2	TRBJ2-5	NA	TRBD2	TGTGCCAGCAGTGAGACTAGCGGGAGGGAAGAGACCCAGTACTTC	CASSETSGREETQYF
TRBV10-1	TRBJ2-7	once	TRBD2	TGCGCCAGCAGTCGCATTGACGGAGGACTAGCGGGAGGGCCTAATGGCGAGCAGTACTTC	CASSRIDGGLAGGPNGEQYF
TRBV9	TRBJ2-2	once	NA	TGTGCCAGCAGCAAAGAGGGGGCGAACACCGGGGAGCTGTTTTTT	CASSKEGANTGELFF
TRBV2	TRBJ2-7	NA	NA	TGTGCCAGTTCCCCGGAGAGGACCTACGAGCAGTACTTC	CASSPERTYEQYF
TRBV6-2/TRBV6-3	TRBJ2-2	NA	TRBD2	TGTGCCAGCAGCCCGCGGGGGGCTGGCGGGGAGCTGTTTTTT	CASSPRGAGGELFF
TRBV5-4	TRBJ2-3	NA	TRBD1	TGTGCCAGCAGCCGAAGCGGGACAGGGTCGGATACGCAGTATTTT	CASSRSGTGSDTQYF
TRBV11-1	TRBJ2-7	NA	NA	TGTGCCAGCAGCTTAGGTCTAGCCCACGAGCAGTACTTC	CASSLGLAHEQYF
TRBV28	TRBJ1-5	NA	TRBD1	TGTGCCAGCAGTTGGGACAGGGGGAATCAGCCCCAGCATTTT	CASSWDRGNQPQHF
TRBV9	TRBJ1-2	NA	TRBD1	TGTGCCAGCAGCGTAGGGGACAGGGGACCCTCAAACTATGGCTACACCTTC	CASSVGDRGPSNYGYTF
TRBV2	TRBJ1-2	NA	TRBD1	TGTGCCAGCAGTGTCCGGGACAGCTGGAGCTACACCTTC	CASSVRDSWSYTF
TRBV7-9	TRBJ1-3	few	NA	TGTGCCAGCAGCTTAACACAGGGAATAGACACCATATATTTT	CASSLTQGIDTIYF
TRBV29-1	TRBJ1-2	NA	TRBD1	TGCAGCGCAGCGGGACAGGGATCTCTCTATGGCTACACCTTC	CSAAGQGSLYGYTF
TRBV7-8	TRBJ2-7	NA	NA	TGTGCCAGCAGCTTAGCGGGAGAGACCCACGAGCAGTACTTC	CASSLAGETHEQYF
TRBV6-2/TRBV6-3	TRBJ1-3	NA	NA	TGTGCCAGCAGCTCCTCCCTCCTAATTCGTGGAAACACCATATATTTT	CASSSSLLIRGNTIYF
TRBV18	TRBJ2-3	NA	NA	TGTGCCAGCTCACCGAGCCAGGGAAGCACAGATACGCAGTATTTT	CASSPSQGSTDTQYF
TRBV7-2	TRBJ2-5	NA	NA	TGTGCCAGCAGCTTAGAACCTTTCGGGCAAGAGACCCAGTACTTC	CASSLEPFGQETQYF
TRBV6-5	TRBJ2-7	once	TRBD1	TGTGCCAGCAGCGTAGAGACAGGGCTCGACTACGAGCAGTACTTC	CASSVETGLDYEQYF
TRBV28	TRBJ2-1	NA	TRBD2	TGTGCCAGCAGTTTATGGACTAGCGGAGGTTCTCGTGAGCAGTTCTTC	CASSLWTSGGSREQFF
TRBV4-1	TRBJ2-1	once	NA	TGCGCCAGCAGCCAAGACGTAGATTCTGAGCAGTTCTTC	CASSQDVDSEQFF
TRBV5-1	TRBJ1-2	few	NA	TGCGCCAGCAGCCCCAAACAGGGATCTGACTACACCTTC	CASSPKQGSDYTF
TRBV27	TRBJ1-4	NA	NA	TGTGCCAGCGACGTTCGCTTATCTTGCCTCCTAGCAACTAATGAAAAACTGTTTTTT	CASDVRLSCLLATNEKLFF
TRBV18	TRBJ2-7	NA	TRBD1	TGTGCCAGCTCACCACAGGGGGCTTCCTTCTACGAGCAGTACTTC	CASSPQGASFYEQYF
TRBV5-4	TRBJ2-5	NA	NA	TGTGCCAGCAGCGGCTCGAGACTAGGACAAGAGACCCAGTACTTC	CASSGSRLGQETQYF